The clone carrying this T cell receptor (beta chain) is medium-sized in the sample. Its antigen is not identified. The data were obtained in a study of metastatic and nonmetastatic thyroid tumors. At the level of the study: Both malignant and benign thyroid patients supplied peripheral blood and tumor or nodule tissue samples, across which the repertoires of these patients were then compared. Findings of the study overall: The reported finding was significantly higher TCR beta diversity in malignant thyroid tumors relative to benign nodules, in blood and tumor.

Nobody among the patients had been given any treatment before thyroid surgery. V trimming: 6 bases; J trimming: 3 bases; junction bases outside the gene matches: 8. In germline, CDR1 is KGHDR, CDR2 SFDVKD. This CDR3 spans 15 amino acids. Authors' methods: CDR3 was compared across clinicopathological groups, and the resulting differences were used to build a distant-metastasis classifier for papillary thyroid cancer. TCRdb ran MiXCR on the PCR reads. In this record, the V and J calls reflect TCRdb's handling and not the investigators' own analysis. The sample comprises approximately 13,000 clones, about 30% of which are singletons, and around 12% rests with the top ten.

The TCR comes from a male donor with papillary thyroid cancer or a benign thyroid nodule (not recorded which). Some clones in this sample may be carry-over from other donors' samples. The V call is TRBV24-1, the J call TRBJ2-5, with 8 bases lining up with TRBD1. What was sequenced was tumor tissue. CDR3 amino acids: CATSRGTGGEETQYF. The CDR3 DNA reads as TGTGCCACCAGTAGGGGGACAGGCGGAGAAGAGACCCAGTACTTC.